A selection of T cell receptor beta chains follows, all from one sample in a study of blood T cell repertoires in COVID-19. Repertoires were generated with immunoSEQ multiplex PCR, while TCRdb's copy carries only in-frame clones and drops some. The table lists 150,000 to 200,000 clones, about 77% of them singletons. The sample taken for sequencing was PBMCs or T cells enriched from blood (not recorded which). The receptors derive from a woman aged 45 to 65 with acute COVID-19. CDR3s include the opening cysteine and the closing phenylalanine or tryptophan. The order of the fields is CDR3 protein, CDR3 DNA, V gene, J gene, D gene, clone size. A D gene is named only where the DNA matches it firmly. Clone size appears in some rows only: once, few, many, or a class for an expanded clone.

CAWSMQGVTEAFF,TGTGCCTGGAGTATGCAGGGTGTCACTGAAGCTTTCTTT,TRBV30,TRBJ1-1,NA,NA
CASNRRDREETQYF,TGTGCCAGCAACCGACGGGACAGGGAAGAGACCCAGTACTTC,TRBV9,TRBJ2-5,TRBD1,NA
CASSQPGLAGETQYF,TGTGCCAGCAGCCAGCCCGGACTAGCGGGGGAGACCCAGTACTTC,TRBV3-1/TRBV3-2,TRBJ2-5,TRBD2,NA
CASSLRGSSTDTQYF,TGTGCCAGCAGTTTAAGGGGGTCTAGCACAGATACGCAGTATTTT,TRBV27,TRBJ2-3,NA,NA
CASSARDSAPYGYTF,TGTGCCAGCAGCGCCCGGGACAGTGCACCCTATGGCTACACCTTC,TRBV9,TRBJ1-2,TRBD1,once
CASSPRVGDSPLHF,TGTGCCAGCTCACCACGGGTAGGGGATTCACCCCTCCACTTT,TRBV18,TRBJ1-6,NA,NA
CASSIVSVGAGTEAFF,TGTGCCAGTAGTATAGTGAGTGTGGGGGCAGGCACTGAAGCTTTCTTT,TRBV19,TRBJ1-1,NA,once
CASEGQGITEAFF,TGTGCCAGTGAGGGGCAGGGGATCACTGAAGCTTTCTTT,TRBV19,TRBJ1-1,NA,NA
CASSLDSVGALHF,TGTGCCAGCAGCTTGGACAGCGTCGGGGCCCTCCACTTT,TRBV7-9,TRBJ1-6,NA,NA
CSASWGRDFQPQHF,TGCAGTGCTAGTTGGGGCAGGGATTTTCAGCCCCAGCATTTT,TRBV20-1,TRBJ1-5,NA,NA
CASSQDPTLDEKLFF,TGCGCCAGCAGCCAAGATCCGACACTAGATGAAAAACTGTTTTTT,TRBV4-1,TRBJ1-4,NA,NA
CASSITSGGGNEQFF,TGTGCCAGCAGCATAACTAGCGGGGGAGGCAATGAGCAGTTCTTC,TRBV9,TRBJ2-1,TRBD2,NA
CASRSLGTSNQPQHF,TGTGCCAGTAGATCCTTGGGCACTAGCAATCAGCCCCAGCATTTT,TRBV19,TRBJ1-5,NA,NA
CASRPTGFTEAFF,TGTGCCAGCAGACCGACAGGGTTCACTGAAGCTTTCTTT,TRBV27,TRBJ1-1,TRBD1,NA
CASSFGTGGSYSNQPQHF,TGTGCCAGCAGCTTTGGAACAGGGGGCAGCTATAGCAATCAGCCCCAGCATTTT,TRBV5-6,TRBJ1-5,TRBD1,NA
CASSFRQSNQPQHF,TGTGCCAGCAGTTTTAGACAGAGCAATCAGCCCCAGCATTTT,TRBV6-5,TRBJ1-5,NA,few
CSVESRLGTDTQYF,TGCAGCGTTGAGTCTCGTCTCGGCACAGATACGCAGTATTTT,TRBV29-1,TRBJ2-3,NA,NA
CASSYSQGLLLYGYTF,TGTGCCAGCAGCTATTCACAGGGGTTACTATTATATGGCTACACCTTC,TRBV27,TRBJ1-2,TRBD1,NA
CASKPQGADTQYF,TGCGCCAGCAAACCACAGGGGGCGGATACGCAGTATTTT,TRBV10-2,TRBJ2-3,TRBD1,NA
CASSSPTGAEAFF,TGTGCCAGCAGTTCCCCCACGGGAGCTGAAGCTTTCTTT,TRBV6-5,TRBJ1-1,NA,once
CASRPGAYGYTF,TGTGCCAGCAGGCCAGGGGCCTATGGCTACACCTTC,TRBV12-3/TRBV12-4,TRBJ1-2,NA,NA
CASSEQGVEQFF,TGTGCCAGCAGCGAACAGGGTGTTGAGCAGTTCTTC,TRBV6-4,TRBJ2-1,NA,once
CASRRDSNQPQHF,TGTGCCAGCAGGCGGGACAGCAATCAGCCCCAGCATTTT,TRBV6-5,TRBJ1-5,NA,NA
CASSLAGQGAYGYTF,TGTGCCAGCAGCTTAGCGGGACAGGGGGCCTATGGCTACACCTTC,TRBV7-2,TRBJ1-2,TRBD1,NA
CATSEATTDTQYF,TGTGCTACCAGTGAGGCCACCACAGATACGCAGTATTTT,TRBV24-1,TRBJ2-3,NA,NA
CAILPTGLNEKLFF,TGTGCCATTTTACCGACAGGGCTTAATGAAAAACTGTTTTTT,TRBV6-8,TRBJ1-4,TRBD1,NA
CASSSGQGANNSPLHF,TGTGCCAGCAGCTCCGGACAGGGGGCTAATAATTCACCCCTCCACTTT,TRBV7-2,TRBJ1-6,TRBD1,NA
CASSPGFTGYTF,TGTGCCAGCAGCCCAGGGTTCACCGGCTACACCTTC,TRBV7-8,TRBJ1-2,NA,NA
CASSQGQGFEPQHF,TGCGCCAGCAGCCAAGGACAGGGTTTTGAGCCCCAGCATTTT,TRBV5-1,TRBJ1-5,TRBD1,NA
CASSSRTGGDSPLHF,TGTGCCAGCAGCAGCAGGACAGGGGGTGATTCACCCCTCCACTTT,TRBV3-1/TRBV3-2,TRBJ1-6,TRBD1,NA
CSAGQENQPQHF,TGCAGCGCTGGACAGGAAAATCAGCCCCAGCATTTT,TRBV29-1,TRBJ1-5,TRBD1,once
CASSGSSRAVDGYTF,TGTGCCAGCTCAGGTTCCTCCAGGGCAGTGGACGGCTACACCTTC,TRBV18,TRBJ1-2,NA,NA
CAWSASGRQPQHF,TGTGCCTGGAGTGCGTCAGGGCGTCAGCCCCAGCATTTT,TRBV30,TRBJ1-5,NA,NA
CASSSLGPAQPQHF,TGTGCCAGTAGTTCCCTGGGCCCGGCCCAGCCCCAGCATTTT,TRBV19,TRBJ1-5,NA,NA
CASSFRQATEAFF,TGTGCCAGCAGCTTTCGACAGGCCACTGAAGCTTTCTTT,TRBV5-5,TRBJ1-1,NA,NA
CASSYSRGAMNTEAFF,TGTGCCAGCAGTTACTCCAGGGGAGCGATGAACACTGAAGCTTTCTTT,TRBV6-5,TRBJ1-1,NA,few
CASGAAGSSYNEQFF,TGTGCCAGCGGCGCTGCGGGGAGCTCCTACAATGAGCAGTTCTTC,TRBV25-1,TRBJ2-1,NA,NA
CASSGQGKANEKLFF,TGTGCCAGTAGTGGCCAGGGAAAGGCTAATGAAAAACTGTTTTTT,TRBV19,TRBJ1-4,NA,NA
CASSEIWARNTGELFF,TGTGCCAGCAGTGAAATCTGGGCCCGAAACACCGGGGAGCTGTTTTTT,TRBV2,TRBJ2-2,NA,NA
CAISDPGHPNTEAFF,TGTGCCATCAGTGACCCGGGACACCCGAACACTGAAGCTTTCTTT,TRBV10-3,TRBJ1-1,NA,NA
CASRTGPSNQPQHF,TGTGCCAGCAGGACAGGGCCCAGCAATCAGCCCCAGCATTTT,TRBV28,TRBJ1-5,TRBD1,NA
CASSLSRDTYNEQFF,TGTGCCAGCAGCTTGTCACGGGACACATACAATGAGCAGTTCTTC,TRBV5-5,TRBJ2-1,NA,NA
CASSPQGQGNTEAFF,TGTGCCAGCAGCCCCCAGGGGCAGGGGAACACTGAAGCTTTCTTT,TRBV7-9,TRBJ1-1,NA,once
CASSFGGTDTQYF,TGTGCCAGCAGTTTTGGCGGTACAGATACGCAGTATTTT,TRBV28,TRBJ2-3,NA,NA
CASSRGQWETQYF,TGCGCCAGCAGCCGGGGACAGTGGGAGACCCAGTACTTC,TRBV5-1,TRBJ2-5,TRBD1,NA
CAISESIVARGETYQPQHF,TGTGCCATCAGTGAGTCGATAGTGGCCAGGGGGGAAACTTATCAGCCCCAGCATTTT,TRBV10-3,TRBJ1-5,TRBD1,NA
CASSLEPGQATEAFF,TGTGCCAGCAGCTTAGAGCCAGGGCAAGCCACTGAAGCTTTCTTT,TRBV7-9,TRBJ1-1,NA,few
CASSLVLAGGRGETQYF,TGTGCCAGCAGTTTAGTTCTAGCGGGGGGGCGAGGTGAGACCCAGTACTTC,TRBV28,TRBJ2-5,TRBD2,NA
CASSGGTSQNEQFF,TGTGCCAGCAGCGGCGGTACTAGCCAGAATGAGCAGTTCTTC,TRBV11-2,TRBJ2-1,NA,NA
CASRTGSYGYTF,TGTGCCAGCAGGACAGGTTCTTATGGCTACACCTTC,TRBV6-5,TRBJ1-2,NA,NA
CASSLEGARVTDTQYF,TGCGCCAGCAGCTTGGAGGGGGCCCGGGTCACAGATACGCAGTATTTT,TRBV5-1,TRBJ2-3,TRBD1,once
CASSESRKDTQYF,TGTGCCAGCAGTGAATCGCGGAAGGATACGCAGTATTTT,TRBV2,TRBJ2-3,NA,once
CASNQRGNTGELFF,TGTGCCAGTAACCAGCGGGGGAACACCGGGGAGCTGTTTTTT,TRBV19,TRBJ2-2,TRBD2,NA
CASSLAGDPRESGYTF,TGCGCCAGCAGCTTGGCGGGGGATCCTAGGGAGAGCGGCTACACCTTC,TRBV5-1,TRBJ1-2,NA,NA
CASSQAVSSYNSPLHF,TGCGCCAGCAGCCAAGCAGTAAGCTCCTATAATTCACCCCTCCACTTT,TRBV4-1,TRBJ1-6,NA,NA
CASFRGVENYGYTF,TGTGCCAGTTTCAGGGGGGTCGAGAACTATGGCTACACCTTC,TRBV19,TRBJ1-2,TRBD1,NA
CASSPPARVGEKLFF,TGTGCCAGCTCACCACCGGCCAGGGTTGGCGAAAAACTGTTTTTT,TRBV18,TRBJ1-4,NA,NA
CASSASGAAEAFF,TGTGCCAGCAGTGCGAGTGGGGCCGCTGAAGCTTTCTTT,TRBV7-3,TRBJ1-1,NA,NA